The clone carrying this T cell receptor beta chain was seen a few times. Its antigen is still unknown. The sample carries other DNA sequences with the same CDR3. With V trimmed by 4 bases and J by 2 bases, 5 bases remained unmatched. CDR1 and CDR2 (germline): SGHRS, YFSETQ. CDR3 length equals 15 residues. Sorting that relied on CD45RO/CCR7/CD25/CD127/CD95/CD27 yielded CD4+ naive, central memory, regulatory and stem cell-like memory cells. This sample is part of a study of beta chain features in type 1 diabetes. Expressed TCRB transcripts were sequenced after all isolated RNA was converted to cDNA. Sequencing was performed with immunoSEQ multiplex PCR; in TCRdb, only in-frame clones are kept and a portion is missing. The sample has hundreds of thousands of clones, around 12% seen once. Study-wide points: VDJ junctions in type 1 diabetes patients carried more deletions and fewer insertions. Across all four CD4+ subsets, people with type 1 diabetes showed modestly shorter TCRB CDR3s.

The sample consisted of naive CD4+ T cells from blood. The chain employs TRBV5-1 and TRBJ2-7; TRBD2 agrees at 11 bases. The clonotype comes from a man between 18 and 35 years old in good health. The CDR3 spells CASSPGTSGTYEQYF. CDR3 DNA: TGCGCCAGCAGCCCGGGGACTAGCGGAACCTACGAGCAGTACTTC.